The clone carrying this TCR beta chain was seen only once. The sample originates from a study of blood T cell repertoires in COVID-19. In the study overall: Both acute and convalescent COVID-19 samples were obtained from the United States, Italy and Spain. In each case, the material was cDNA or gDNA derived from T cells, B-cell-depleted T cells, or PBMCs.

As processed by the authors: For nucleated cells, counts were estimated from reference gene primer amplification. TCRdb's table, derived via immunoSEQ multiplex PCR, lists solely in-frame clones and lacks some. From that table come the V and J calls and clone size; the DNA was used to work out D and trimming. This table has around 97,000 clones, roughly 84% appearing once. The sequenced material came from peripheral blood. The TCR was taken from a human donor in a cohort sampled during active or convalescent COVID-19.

CDR3 DNA: TGCGCCAGCAGCCAAGCCCCTATGACTGGGAGACCCGAACTTTATGGCTACACCTTC. Translating gives CASSQAPMTGRPELYGYTF. The chain couples TRBV4-1 to TRBJ1-2; D is ambiguous. Germline V lookup: CDR1 MGHRA, CDR2 YSYEKL. V was clipped by 1 base and J by 5 bases, with 26 bases between them. CDR3 length: 19 residues.